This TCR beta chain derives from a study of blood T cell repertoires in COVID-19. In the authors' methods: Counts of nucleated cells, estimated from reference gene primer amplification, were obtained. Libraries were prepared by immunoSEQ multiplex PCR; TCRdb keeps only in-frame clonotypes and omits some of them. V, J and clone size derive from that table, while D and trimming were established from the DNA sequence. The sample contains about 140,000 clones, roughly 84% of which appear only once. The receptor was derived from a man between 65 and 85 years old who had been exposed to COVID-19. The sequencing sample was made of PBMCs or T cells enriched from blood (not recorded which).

The CDR3 protein is CSASWLEFYNEQFF. In DNA form, the CDR3 reads TGCAGTGCTAGTTGGCTAGAGTTCTACAATGAGCAGTTCTTC. This chain joins TRBV20-1 and TRBJ2-1; D call uncertain. V shed 3 bases and J shed 3 bases, with 12 bases lying between them. This CDR3 comprises 14 residues. CDR1 and CDR2 from the germline V gene are DFQATT and SNEGSKA (reference sequence).